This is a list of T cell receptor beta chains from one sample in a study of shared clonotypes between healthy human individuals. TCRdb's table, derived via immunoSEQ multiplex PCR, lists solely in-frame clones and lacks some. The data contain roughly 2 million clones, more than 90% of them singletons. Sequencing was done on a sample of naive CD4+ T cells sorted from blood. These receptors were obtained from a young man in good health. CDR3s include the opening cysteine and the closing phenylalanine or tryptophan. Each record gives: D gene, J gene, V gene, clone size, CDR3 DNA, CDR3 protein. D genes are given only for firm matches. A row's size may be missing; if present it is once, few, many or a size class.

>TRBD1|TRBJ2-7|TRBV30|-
TGTGCCTCAGGGGGCAGTTACGAGCAGTACTTC
CASGGSYEQYF
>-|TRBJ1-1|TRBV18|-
TGTGCCAGCTCCTTGGCAGGGCACATGAACACTGAAGCTTTCTTT
CASSLAGHMNTEAFF
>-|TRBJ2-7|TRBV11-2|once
TGTGCCAGCAGCTCAGGGACGTCCGCCTACGAGCAGTACTTC
CASSSGTSAYEQYF
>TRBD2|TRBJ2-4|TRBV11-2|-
TGTGCCAGCAGCTTCACTTCTAGCGGGGCTTCTTTAAACATTCAGTACTTC
CASSFTSSGASLNIQYF
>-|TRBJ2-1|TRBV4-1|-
TGCGCCAGCAGCCAAGATACGGCACGGGAGCAGTTCTTC
CASSQDTAREQFF
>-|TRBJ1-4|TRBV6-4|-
TGTGCCAGCAGTAACGGACAGCGGGGGGAAAAACTGTTTTTT
CASSNGQRGEKLFF
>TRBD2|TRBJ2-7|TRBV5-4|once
TGTGCCAGCGCCCGGGGGGGGACCTACGAGCAGTACTTC
CASARGGTYEQYF
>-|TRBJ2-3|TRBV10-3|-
TGTGCCATCAGTGGCGGCGACGCAGATACGCAGTATTTT
CAISGGDADTQYF
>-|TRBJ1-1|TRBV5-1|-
TGCGCCAGCAGCTTGGCGGGAGGGAACACTGAAGCTTTCTTT
CASSLAGGNTEAFF
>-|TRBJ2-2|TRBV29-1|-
TGCAGCGTTGAGGGACAGAACACCGGGGAGCTGTTTTTT
CSVEGQNTGELFF
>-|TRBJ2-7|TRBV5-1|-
TGCGCCAGCAGCTTGTCAGGGGCCTACGAGCAGTACTTC
CASSLSGAYEQYF
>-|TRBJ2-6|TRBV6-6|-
TGTGCCAGCAGTTACGTCTCGGCTGGGGCCAACGTCCTGACTTTC
CASSYVSAGANVLTF
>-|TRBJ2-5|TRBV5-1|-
TGCGCCAGCAGCTCTCGGGGGGCAGAGGTAGAGACCCAGTACTTC
CASSSRGAEVETQYF
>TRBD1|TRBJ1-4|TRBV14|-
TGTGCCAGCAGCCAAGGGACAGGGTGGTTTGCAACTAATGAAAAACTGTTTTTT
CASSQGTGWFATNEKLFF
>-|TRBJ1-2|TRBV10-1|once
TGCGCCAGCAGTGAGTCGTTGGGGACCCGATACACCTTC
CASSESLGTRYTF
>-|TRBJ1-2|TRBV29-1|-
TGCAGCGTCCCCGGGGCAGTGCGACAGGGCTACACCTTC
CSVPGAVRQGYTF
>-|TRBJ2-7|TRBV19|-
TGTGCCAGTAGTTCGGGGGGCCCTACCTACGAGCAGTACTTC
CASSSGGPTYEQYF
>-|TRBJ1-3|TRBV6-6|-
TGTGCCAGCAGTTACAGTACAAACTCTGGAAACACCATATATTTT
CASSYSTNSGNTIYF
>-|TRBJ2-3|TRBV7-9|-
TGTGCCAGCAGCCCGCTCCTGGGAGGGGGGGACGCAGATACGCAGTATTTT
CASSPLLGGGDADTQYF
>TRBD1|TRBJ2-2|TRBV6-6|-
TGTGCCACCGGGACAGGGAACACCGGGGAGCTGTTTTTT
CATGTGNTGELFF
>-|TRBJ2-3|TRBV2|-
TGTGCCAGCAATGGGTTTGAAACAGATACGCAGTATTTT
CASNGFETDTQYF
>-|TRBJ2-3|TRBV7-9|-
TGTGCCAGCAGCTTAGGGGAGGGGGCCCACACAGATACGCAGTATTTT
CASSLGEGAHTDTQYF
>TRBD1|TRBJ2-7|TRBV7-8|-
TGTGCCAGCAGCGGCCGGACAGGGGAGGGCGAGCAGTACTTC
CASSGRTGEGEQYF
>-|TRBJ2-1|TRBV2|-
TGTGCCAGCAGGGCGGGACAGTCCTACAATGAGCAGTTCTTC
CASRAGQSYNEQFF
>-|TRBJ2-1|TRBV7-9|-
TGTGCCAGCAGCTTAGACGTCGGCGGACATTCCTACAATGAGCAGTTCTTC
CASSLDVGGHSYNEQFF
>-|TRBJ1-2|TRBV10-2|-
TGCGCCAGCAGTGAGTCCCTCGGGCTTGGGGGCTACACCTTC
CASSESLGLGGYTF
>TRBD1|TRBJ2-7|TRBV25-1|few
TGTGCCAGCAGTGAGGCCGGGACAGGGGGCGCGGGCGAGCAGTACTTC
CASSEAGTGGAGEQYF
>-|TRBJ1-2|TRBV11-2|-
TGTGCCAGCAGCTTAGGCAGGGTGGCTTATGGCTACACCTTC
CASSLGRVAYGYTF
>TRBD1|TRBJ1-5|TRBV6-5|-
TGTGCCAGCAGTCGACAGGGCAGCAATCAGCCCCAGCATTTT
CASSRQGSNQPQHF
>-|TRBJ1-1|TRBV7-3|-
TGTGCCAGCAGCCTGCAGGGAAGGGCGAACACTGAAGCTTTCTTT
CASSLQGRANTEAFF
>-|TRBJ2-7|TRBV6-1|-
TGTGCCAGCAGTGAAGAGGGCAGTGTTTACGAGCAGTACTTC
CASSEEGSVYEQYF
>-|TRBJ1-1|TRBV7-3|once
TGTGCCAGCAGCTCAGAGGCGAACACTGAAGCTTTCTTT
CASSSEANTEAFF
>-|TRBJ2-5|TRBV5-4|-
TGTGCCAGCAGCTTGTTCTTGGGCCAGTCAGAGACCCAGTACTTC
CASSLFLGQSETQYF
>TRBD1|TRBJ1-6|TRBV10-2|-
TGCGCCAGCAGTGATTATGCGGGACAGCATAATTCACCCCTCCACTTT
CASSDYAGQHNSPLHF
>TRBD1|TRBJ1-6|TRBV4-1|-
TGCGCCAGCAGCCCTCTAACGCAGGGGGCGGCGTCACCCCTCCACTTT
CASSPLTQGAASPLHF
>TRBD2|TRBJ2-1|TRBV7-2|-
TGTGCCAGCAGCCGGGGACTAGCGGGCTTCAATGAGCAGTTCTTC
CASSRGLAGFNEQFF
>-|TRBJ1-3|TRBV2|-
TGTGCCAGTTCAGGGTCTGGAAACACCATATATTTT
CASSGSGNTIYF
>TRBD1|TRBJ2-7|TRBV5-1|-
TGCGCCAGCAGCTTGTCGGCAGGGGGCTTCGAGCAGTACTTC
CASSLSAGGFEQYF
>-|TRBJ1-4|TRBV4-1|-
TGCGCCAGCAGCCAAGTTGACCAGTCGAATGAAAAACTGTTTTTT
CASSQVDQSNEKLFF
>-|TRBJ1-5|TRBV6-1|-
TGTGCCAGCAGGGAACTACAGGGCTGGCAGCCCCAGCATTTT
CASRELQGWQPQHF
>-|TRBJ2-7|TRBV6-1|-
TGTGCCAGCAGTGAAAGGTCCGGTCAGGTCTACGAGCAGTACTTC
CASSERSGQVYEQYF
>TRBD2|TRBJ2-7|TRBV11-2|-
TGTGCCAGCAGGAGCGGGGTGGTCTACGAGCAGTACTTC
CASRSGVVYEQYF
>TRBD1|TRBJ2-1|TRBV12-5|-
TGTGCTAGTGGTTTGGGGGACAGGCAGTACAATGAGCAGTTCTTC
CASGLGDRQYNEQFF
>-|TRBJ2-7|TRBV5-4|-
TGTGCCAGCAGCTACCAGGGTCTGGACGAGCAGTACTTC
CASSYQGLDEQYF
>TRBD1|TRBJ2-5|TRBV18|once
TGTGCCAGCGGACGACAGGGTGACGAGACCCAGTACTTC
CASGRQGDETQYF
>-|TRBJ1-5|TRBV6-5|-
TGTGCCAGCAGCGGGTTGGATAGCAATCAGCCCCAGCATTTT
CASSGLDSNQPQHF
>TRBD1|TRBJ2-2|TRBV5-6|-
TGTGCCAGCAGAGTGAGGTCGGGACAGGGGCCCGGGGAGCTGTTTTTT
CASRVRSGQGPGELFF